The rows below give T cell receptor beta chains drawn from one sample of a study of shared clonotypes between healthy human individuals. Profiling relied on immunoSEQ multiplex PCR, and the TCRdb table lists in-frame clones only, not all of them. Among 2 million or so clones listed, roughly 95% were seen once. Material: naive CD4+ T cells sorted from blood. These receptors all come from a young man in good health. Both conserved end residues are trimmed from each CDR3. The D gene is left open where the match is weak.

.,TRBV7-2,ASGVRNYGYT
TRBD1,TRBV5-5,ASSKDRERSPLH
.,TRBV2,ASRGVTEAF
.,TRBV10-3,AISVGSENYGYT
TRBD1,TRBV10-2,ASSDRGVEKLF
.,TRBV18,ASSLMTEPTYEQY
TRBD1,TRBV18,ASSPRQGFWDNSPLH
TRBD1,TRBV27,ASSREGTGNYGYT
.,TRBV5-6,ASSLVTSTDSPLH
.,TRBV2,ASSERAGSGYNEQF
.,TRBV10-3,AISEGQSNSPLH
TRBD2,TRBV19,ASSVGASGGPSYNEQF
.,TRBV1,TSSPTRAEVRETQY
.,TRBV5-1,ASSLGTGRTEAF
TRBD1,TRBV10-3,AIRGQSSGNTIY